This T cell receptor beta chain appears in the sequencing data of a study of neoadjuvant anti-PD-1 for oral cavity cancer. The CDR3 is 16 residues long. Between the trimmed V and J ends, which lost 4 bases and 0 bases, there was a span of 15 bases. Germline CDR1 and CDR2: MNHNS and SASEGT. This clone was counted between two and nine times. Clones were sequenced by immunoSEQ multiplex PCR, and TCRdb holds only the in-frame ones, with some missing. The table has tens of thousands of clones, 79% seen once. This specimen consisted of PBMCs, obtained before nivolumab (anti-PD-1) treatment. This TCR was sampled from a person aged 40 to 85 with oral cavity squamous cell carcinoma. This sequence joins TRBV6-1 and TRBJ1-2; D remains ambiguous. The CDR3 spells CASSVWGTYANYGYTF. As DNA, the CDR3 is TGTGCCAGCAGTGTATGGGGTACCTACGCTAACTATGGCTACACCTTC.